This entry concerns a single TCR beta chain. Its antigen is unidentified. PCR used 60 Vbeta primers and 13 Jbeta primers. TCRdb keeps only in-frame clones here, not all; method: immunoSEQ multiplex PCR. The profile shows 85,000 to 100,000 clones, 79% of them singletons. The data derive from a study of cytomegalovirus exposure and HLA in healthy donors. Overall study context: T cells numbering about 200 million yielded some 100 million unique TCR beta sequences in an earlier analysis. The early release's HLA-typed donors yielded 78 million or so unique TCRs. Study conclusions and caveats: Rare TCR sequences dominated, though some public TCRs recurred in many donors. Later, an analysis found that common viral pathogens appeared to be linked with several of the most significant clusters.

This CDR3 has 16 residues. CDR1 MNHEY and CDR2 SMNVEV come from the germline V gene (reference sequence). The trim removed 5 bases at V and 8 bases at J, leaving 14 bases unmatched. This sequence originates from a male donor in good health and CMV-seropositive. V and J are TRBV27 and TRBJ2-1; the match to TRBD2 covers 8 bases. Sample: PBMCs. CDR3 in amino acids: CASSPPPAGGKDEQFF. The CDR3 DNA reads TGTGCCAGCAGTCCCCCCCCCGCGGGGGGCAAAGATGAGCAGTTCTTC.